This section outlines one TCR beta chain sequence together with its context. Its matching antigen is unknown. Clones were read by immunoSEQ multiplex PCR, and TCRdb kept only the in-frame ones, dropping some. The sample contains tens of thousands of clones, 80% to 85% of which appear only once. This sample is part of a study of T cell responses to AZD1222 COVID-19 vaccine. Study-wide results and caveats: Repertoire sampling occurred only after the peak T cell response.

There are 18 residues in the CDR3. The V end was cut by 1 base, the J end by 1 base, with 21 bases between. Germline V lookup: CDR1 SGHDT, CDR2 YYEEEE. The specimen comprised peripheral blood, sampled on day 0 of AZD1222 vaccination. The sequence derives from an adult in good health. The chain joins TRBV5-6 to TRBJ2-7; tentatively, D is TRBD1 (6 bases). The CDR3 nucleotides read TGTGCCAGCAGCTTGTTCAGGACAGCTCTACTTGTTTCCTACGAGCAGTACTTC. Protein: CASSLFRTALLVSYEQYF.